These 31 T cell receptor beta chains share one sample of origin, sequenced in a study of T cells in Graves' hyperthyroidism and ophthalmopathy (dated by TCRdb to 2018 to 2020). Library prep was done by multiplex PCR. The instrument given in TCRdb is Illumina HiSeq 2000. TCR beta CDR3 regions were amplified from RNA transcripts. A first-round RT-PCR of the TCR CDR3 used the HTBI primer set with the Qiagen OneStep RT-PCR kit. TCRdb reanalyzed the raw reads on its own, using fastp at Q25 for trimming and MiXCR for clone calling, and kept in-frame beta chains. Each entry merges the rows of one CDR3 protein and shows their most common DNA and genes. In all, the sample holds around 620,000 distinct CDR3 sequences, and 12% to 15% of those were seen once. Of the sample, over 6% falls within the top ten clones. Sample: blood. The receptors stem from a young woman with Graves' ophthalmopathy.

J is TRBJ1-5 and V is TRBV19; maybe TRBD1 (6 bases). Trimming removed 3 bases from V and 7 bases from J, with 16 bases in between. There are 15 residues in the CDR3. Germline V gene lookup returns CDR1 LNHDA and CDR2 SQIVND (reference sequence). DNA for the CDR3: TGTGCCAGTAGTATCGCGGGGGGCGGGAGACAGCCCCAGCATTTT. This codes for CASSIAGGGRQPQHF.

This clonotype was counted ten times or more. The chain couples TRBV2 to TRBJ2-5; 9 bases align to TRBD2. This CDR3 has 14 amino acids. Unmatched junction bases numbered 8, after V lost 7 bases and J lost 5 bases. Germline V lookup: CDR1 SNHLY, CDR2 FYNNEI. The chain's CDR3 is CASNWREGLETQYF. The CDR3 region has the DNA TGTGCCAGCAATTGGCGGGAGGGCCTGGAGACCCAGTACTTC. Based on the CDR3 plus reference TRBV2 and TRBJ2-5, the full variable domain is EPEVTQTPSHQVTQMGQEVILRCVPISNHLYFYWYRQILGQKVEFLVSFYNNEISEKSEIFDDQFSVERPDGSNFTLKIRSTKLEDSAMYFCASNWREGLETQYFGPGTRLLVL.

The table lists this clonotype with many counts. The CDR3 nucleotides are TGTGCCAGCAGTTTAACGGGGGATGAGCAGTTCTTC. Translating it yields CASSLTGDEQFF. The J gene is TRBJ2-1, the V gene TRBV27; TRBD2 is a possible D gene (6 bases). This CDR3 spans 12 amino acids. Germline V CDR1 and CDR2: MNHEY, SMNVEV (reference sequence). The germline V and J ends were trimmed by 2 bases and 8 bases, with 7 bases remaining between them.

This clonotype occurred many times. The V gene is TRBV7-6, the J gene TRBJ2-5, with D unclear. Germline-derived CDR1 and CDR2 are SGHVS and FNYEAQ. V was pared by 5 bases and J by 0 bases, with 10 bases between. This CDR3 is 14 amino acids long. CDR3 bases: TGTGCCAGCAGCCTTAGGGCGTACCAAGAGACCCAGTACTTC. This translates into CASSLRAYQETQYF.

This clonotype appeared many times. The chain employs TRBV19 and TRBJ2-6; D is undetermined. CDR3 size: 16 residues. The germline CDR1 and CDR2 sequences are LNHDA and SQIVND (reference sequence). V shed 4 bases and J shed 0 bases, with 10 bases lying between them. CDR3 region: CASSRTANSGANVLTF. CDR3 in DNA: TGTGCCAGTAGTAGGACCGCCAACTCTGGGGCCAACGTCCTGACTTTC.

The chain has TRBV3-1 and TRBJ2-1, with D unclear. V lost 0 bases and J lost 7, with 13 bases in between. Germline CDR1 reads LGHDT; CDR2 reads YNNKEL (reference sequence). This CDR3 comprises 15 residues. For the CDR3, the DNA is TGTGCCAGCAGCCAAGATAGAACAGTGAGTAATGAGCAGTTCTTC. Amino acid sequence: CASSQDRTVSNEQFF.

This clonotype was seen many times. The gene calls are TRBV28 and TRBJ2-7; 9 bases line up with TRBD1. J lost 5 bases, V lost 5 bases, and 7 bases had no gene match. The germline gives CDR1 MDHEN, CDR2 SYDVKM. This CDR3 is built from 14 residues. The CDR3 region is CASSPADRGNEQYF. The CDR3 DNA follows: TGTGCCAGCAGTCCCGCGGACAGGGGCAACGAGCAGTACTTC.

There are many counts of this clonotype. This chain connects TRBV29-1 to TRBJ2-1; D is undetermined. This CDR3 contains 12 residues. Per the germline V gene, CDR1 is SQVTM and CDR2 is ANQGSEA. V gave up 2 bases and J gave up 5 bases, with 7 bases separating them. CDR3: CSVETDHNEQFF. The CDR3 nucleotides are TGCAGCGTTGAAACGGATCACAATGAGCAGTTCTTC.

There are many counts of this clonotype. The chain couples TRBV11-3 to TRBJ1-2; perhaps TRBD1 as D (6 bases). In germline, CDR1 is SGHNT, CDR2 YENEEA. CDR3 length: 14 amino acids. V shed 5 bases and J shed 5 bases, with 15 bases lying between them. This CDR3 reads CASSPDSPRYGYTF. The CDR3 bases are TGTGCCAGCAGCCCGGACAGCCCTAGGTATGGCTACACCTTC.

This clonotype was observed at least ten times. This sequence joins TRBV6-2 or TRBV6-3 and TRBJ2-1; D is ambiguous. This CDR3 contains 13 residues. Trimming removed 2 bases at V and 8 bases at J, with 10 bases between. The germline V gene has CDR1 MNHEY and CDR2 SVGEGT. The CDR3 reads CASSYRLRDEQFF. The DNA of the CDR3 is TGTGCCAGCAGTTACCGTCTAAGAGATGAGCAGTTCTTC.

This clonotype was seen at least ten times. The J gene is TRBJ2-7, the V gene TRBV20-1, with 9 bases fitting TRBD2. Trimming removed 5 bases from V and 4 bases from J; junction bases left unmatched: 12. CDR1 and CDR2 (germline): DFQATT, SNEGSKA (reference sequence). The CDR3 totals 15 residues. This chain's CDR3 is CSAADPTSGSYEQYF. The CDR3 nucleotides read TGCAGTGCTGCCGACCCGACTAGCGGTTCGTACGAGCAGTACTTC.

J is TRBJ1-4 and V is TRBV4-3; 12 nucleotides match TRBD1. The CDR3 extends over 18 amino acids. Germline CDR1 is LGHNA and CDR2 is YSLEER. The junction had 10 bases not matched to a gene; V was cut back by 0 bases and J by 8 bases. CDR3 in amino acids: CASSQELGQGAVGEKLFF. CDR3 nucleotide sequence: TGCGCCAGCAGCCAAGAGCTGGGACAGGGGGCGGTGGGGGAAAAACTGTTTTTT.

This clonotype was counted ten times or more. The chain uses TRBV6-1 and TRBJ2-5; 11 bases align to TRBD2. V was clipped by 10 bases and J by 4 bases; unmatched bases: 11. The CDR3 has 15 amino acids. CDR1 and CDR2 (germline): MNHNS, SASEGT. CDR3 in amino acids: CATIIAGGPLETQYF. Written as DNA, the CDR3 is TGTGCCACCATTATAGCGGGAGGGCCGCTAGAGACCCAGTACTTC.

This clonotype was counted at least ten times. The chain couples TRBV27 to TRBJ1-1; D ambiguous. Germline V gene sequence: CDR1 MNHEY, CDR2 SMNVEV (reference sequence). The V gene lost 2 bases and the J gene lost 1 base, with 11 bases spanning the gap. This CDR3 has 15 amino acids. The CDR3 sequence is CASSLARYRNTEAFF. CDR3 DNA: TGTGCCAGCAGTTTAGCTCGGTATCGGAACACTGAAGCTTTCTTT.

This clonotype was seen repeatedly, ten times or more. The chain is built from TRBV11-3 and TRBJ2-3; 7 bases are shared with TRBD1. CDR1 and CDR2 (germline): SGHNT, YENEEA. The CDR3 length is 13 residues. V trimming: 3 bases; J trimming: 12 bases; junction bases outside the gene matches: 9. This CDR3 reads CASSLEQGFDQYF. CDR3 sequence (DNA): TGTGCCAGCAGCTTGGAACAGGGGTTTGATCAGTATTTT.

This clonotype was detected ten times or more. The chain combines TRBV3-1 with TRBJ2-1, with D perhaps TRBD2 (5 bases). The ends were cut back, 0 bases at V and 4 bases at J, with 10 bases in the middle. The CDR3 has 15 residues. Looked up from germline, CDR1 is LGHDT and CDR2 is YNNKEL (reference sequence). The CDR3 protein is CASSQDGRTYNEQFF. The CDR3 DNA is TGTGCCAGCAGCCAAGATGGACGGACTTACAATGAGCAGTTCTTC.

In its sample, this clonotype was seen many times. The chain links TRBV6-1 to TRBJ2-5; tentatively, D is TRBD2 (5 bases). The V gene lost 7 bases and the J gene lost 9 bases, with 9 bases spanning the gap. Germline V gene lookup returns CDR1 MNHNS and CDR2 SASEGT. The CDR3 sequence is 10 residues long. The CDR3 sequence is CASNLEAQYF. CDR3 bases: TGTGCCAGCAATTTGGAGGCCCAGTACTTC.

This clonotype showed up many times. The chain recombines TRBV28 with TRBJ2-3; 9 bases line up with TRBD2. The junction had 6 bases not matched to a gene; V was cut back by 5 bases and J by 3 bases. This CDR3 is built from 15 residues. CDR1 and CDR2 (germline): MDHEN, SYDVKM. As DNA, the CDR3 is TGTGCCAGCAGTGTAGCGGGAGTCTTGACAGATACGCAGTATTTT. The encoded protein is CASSVAGVLTDTQYF.

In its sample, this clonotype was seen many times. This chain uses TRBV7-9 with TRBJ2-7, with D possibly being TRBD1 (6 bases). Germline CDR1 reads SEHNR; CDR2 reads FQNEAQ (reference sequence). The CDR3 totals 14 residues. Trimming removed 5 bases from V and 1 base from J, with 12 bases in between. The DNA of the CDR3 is TGTGCCAGCAGCGTTAAGGGGGTATCCTACGAGCAGTACTTC. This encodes CASSVKGVSYEQYF.

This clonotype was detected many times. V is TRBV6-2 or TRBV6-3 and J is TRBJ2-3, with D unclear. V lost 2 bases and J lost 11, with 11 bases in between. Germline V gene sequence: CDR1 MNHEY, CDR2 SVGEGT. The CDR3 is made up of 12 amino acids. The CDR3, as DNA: TGTGCCAGCAGTTACGACCCCGTCAGGCAGTATTTT. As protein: CASSYDPVRQYF.

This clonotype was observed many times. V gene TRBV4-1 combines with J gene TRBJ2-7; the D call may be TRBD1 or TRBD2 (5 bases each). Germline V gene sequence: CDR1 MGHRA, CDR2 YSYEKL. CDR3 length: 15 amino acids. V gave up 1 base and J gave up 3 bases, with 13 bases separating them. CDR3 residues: CASSQVRGANYEQYF. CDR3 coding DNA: TGCGCCAGCAGCCAAGTCCGAGGGGCCAACTACGAGCAGTACTTC.

The CDR3 bases are TGTGCCAGCAGCCCGATCACTAGCGGAGGCTCCTACGAGCAGTACTTC. Its translation: CASSPITSGGSYEQYF. This chain links TRBV5-6 with TRBJ2-7; TRBD2 matches 8 bases. Germline assignment: CDR1 SGHDT and CDR2 YYEEEE. V was pared by 4 bases and J by 0 bases, with 9 bases of the junction left unmatched. There are 16 residues in the CDR3.

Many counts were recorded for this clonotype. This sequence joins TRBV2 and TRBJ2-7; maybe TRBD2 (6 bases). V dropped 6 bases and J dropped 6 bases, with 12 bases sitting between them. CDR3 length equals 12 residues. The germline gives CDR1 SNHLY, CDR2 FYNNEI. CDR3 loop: CASSPGASEQYF. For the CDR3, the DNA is TGTGCCAGCAGCCCGGGAGCTTCCGAGCAGTACTTC.

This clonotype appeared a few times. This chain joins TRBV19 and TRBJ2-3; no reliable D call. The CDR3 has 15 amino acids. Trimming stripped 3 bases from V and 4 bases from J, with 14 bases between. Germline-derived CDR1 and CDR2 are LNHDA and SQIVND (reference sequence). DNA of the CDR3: TGTGCCAGTAGTATCGCAGGCGTAAGCGCAGATACGCAGTATTTT. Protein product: CASSIAGVSADTQYF.

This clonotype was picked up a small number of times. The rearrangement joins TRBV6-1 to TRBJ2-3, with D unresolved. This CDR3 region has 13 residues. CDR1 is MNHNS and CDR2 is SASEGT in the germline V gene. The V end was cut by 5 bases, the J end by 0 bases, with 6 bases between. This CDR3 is CASSWASTDTQYF. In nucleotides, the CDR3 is TGTGCCAGCAGTTGGGCCAGCACAGATACGCAGTATTTT.

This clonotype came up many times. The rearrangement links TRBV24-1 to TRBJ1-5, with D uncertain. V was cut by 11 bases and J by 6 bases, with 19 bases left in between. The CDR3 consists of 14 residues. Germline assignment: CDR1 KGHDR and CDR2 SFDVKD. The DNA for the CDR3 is TGTGCCAGCTCTCCATCGGGTCCCTCTCAGCCCCAGCATTTT. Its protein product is CASSPSGPSQPQHF.

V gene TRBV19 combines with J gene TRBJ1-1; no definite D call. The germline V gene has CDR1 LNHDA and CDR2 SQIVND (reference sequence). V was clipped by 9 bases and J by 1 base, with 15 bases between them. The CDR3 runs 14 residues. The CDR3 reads CASRTLHANTEAFF. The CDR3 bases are TGTGCCAGCCGCACCTTACACGCGAACACTGAAGCTTTCTTT.

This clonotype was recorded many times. The CDR3 here is CASSLWSPPQYF. The CDR3 DNA follows: TGTGCCAGCAGTTTATGGTCCCCGCCCCAGTACTTC. The V and J genes are TRBV28 and TRBJ2-5; D gene ambiguous. V was pared by 0 bases and J by 9 bases, with 8 bases between. There are 12 residues in the CDR3. The germline V gene has CDR1 MDHEN and CDR2 SYDVKM.

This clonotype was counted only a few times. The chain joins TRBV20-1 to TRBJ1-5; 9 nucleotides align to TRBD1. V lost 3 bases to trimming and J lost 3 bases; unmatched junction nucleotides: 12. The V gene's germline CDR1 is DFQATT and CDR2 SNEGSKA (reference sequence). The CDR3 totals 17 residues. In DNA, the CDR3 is TGCAGTGCTAGTGGGGACAGGGTAAGGGATAACAATCAGCCCCAGCATTTT. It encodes CSASGDRVRDNNQPQHF.

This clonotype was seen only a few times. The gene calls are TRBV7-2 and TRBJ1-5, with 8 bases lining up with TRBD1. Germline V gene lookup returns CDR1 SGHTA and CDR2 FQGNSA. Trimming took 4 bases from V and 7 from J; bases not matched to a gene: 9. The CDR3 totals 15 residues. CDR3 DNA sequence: TGTGCCAGCAGCTCCCAGGGGGCGCTGAAGCAGCCCCAGCATTTT. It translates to CASSSQGALKQPQHF.

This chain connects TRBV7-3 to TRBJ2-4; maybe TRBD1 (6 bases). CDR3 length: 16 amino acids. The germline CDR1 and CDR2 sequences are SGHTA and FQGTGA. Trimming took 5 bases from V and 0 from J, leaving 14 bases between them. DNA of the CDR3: TGTGCCAGCAGCCCGGCCGGGACATCAGCCAAAAACATTCAGTACTTC. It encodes CASSPAGTSAKNIQYF.